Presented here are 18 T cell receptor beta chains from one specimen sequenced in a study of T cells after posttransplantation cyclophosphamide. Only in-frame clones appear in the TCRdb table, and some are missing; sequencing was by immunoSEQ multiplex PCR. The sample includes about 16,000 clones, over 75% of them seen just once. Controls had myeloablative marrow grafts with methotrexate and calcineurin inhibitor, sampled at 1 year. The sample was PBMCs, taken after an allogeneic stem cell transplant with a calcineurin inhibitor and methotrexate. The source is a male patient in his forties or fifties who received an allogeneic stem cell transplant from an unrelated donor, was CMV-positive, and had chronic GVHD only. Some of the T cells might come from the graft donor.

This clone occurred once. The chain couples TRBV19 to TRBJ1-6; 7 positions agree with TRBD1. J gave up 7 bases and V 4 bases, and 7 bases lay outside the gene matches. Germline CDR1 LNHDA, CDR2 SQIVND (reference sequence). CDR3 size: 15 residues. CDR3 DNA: TGTGCCAGTAGTACTTTCGGGACAGCCAATTCACCCCTCCACTTT. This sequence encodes CASSTFGTANSPLHF.

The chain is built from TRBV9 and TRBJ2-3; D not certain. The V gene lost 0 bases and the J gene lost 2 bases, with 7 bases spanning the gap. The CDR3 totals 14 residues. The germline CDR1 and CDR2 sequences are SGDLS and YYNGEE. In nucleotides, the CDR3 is TGTGCCAGCAGCGTAGGTAGTTCCACAGATACGCAGTATTTT. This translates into CASSVGSSTDTQYF.

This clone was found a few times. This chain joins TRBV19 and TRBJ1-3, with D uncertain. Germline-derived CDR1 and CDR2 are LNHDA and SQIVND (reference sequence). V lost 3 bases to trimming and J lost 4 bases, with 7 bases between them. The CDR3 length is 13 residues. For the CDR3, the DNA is TGTGCCAGTAGTATGGGGAGAGGAAACACCATATATTTT. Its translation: CASSMGRGNTIYF.

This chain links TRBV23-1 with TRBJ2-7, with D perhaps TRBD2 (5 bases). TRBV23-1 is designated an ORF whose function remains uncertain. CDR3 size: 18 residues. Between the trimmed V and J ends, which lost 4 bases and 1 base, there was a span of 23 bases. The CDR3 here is CASSRSYAPRTRSYEQYF. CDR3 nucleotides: TGCGCCAGCAGTCGGTCGTATGCGCCCCGAACTAGGTCCTACGAGCAGTACTTC.

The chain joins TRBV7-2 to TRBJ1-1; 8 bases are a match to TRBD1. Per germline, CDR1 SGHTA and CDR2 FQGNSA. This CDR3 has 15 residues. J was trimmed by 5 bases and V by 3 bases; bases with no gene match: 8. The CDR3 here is CASSFPETGVTEAFF. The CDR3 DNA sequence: TGTGCCAGCAGCTTCCCCGAGACAGGGGTGACTGAAGCTTTCTTT. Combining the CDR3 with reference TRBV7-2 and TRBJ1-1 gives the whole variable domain GAGVSQSPSNKVTEKGKDVELRCDPISGHTALYWYRQSLGQGLEFLIYFQGNSAPDKSGLPSDRFSAERTGGSVSTLTIQRTQQEDSAVYLCASSFPETGVTEAFFGQGTRLTVV.

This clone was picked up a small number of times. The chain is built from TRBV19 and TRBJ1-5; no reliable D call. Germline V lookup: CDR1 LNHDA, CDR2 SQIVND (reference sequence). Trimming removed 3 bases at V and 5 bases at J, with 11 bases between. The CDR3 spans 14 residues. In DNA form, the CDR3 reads TGTGCCAGTAGTATCCGGCAGGTTGATCAGCCCCAGCATTTT. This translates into CASSIRQVDQPQHF.

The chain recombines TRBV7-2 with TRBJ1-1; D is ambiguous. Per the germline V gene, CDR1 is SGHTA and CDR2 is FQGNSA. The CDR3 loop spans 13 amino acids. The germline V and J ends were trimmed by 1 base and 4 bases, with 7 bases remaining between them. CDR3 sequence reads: CASSLVRGTEAFF. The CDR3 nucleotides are TGTGCCAGCAGCTTAGTACGGGGCACTGAAGCTTTCTTT.

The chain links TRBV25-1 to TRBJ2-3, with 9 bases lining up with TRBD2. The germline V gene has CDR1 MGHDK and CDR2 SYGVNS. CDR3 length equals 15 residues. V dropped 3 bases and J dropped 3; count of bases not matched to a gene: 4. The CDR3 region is CASSEASGITDTQYF. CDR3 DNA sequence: TGTGCCAGCAGTGAGGCTAGCGGGATAACAGATACGCAGTATTTT.

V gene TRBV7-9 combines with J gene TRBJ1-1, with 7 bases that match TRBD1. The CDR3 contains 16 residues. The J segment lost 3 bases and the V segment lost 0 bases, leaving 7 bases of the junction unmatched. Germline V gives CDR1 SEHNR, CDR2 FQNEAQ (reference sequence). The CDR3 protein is CASSLARRQGDTEAFF. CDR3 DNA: TGTGCCAGCAGCTTAGCGCGAAGACAGGGAGACACTGAAGCTTTCTTT.

The CDR3 protein is CAISSDRGTIRDTEAFF. The CDR3 DNA follows: TGTGCCATCAGTAGTGACAGGGGTACGATCAGGGACACTGAAGCTTTCTTT. The J gene is TRBJ1-1, the V gene TRBV10-3, with TRBD1 matching over 8 bases. This CDR3 spans 17 amino acids. CDR1 ENHRY and CDR2 SYGVKD come from the germline V gene. J gave up 3 bases and V 5 bases, and 14 bases lay outside the gene matches.

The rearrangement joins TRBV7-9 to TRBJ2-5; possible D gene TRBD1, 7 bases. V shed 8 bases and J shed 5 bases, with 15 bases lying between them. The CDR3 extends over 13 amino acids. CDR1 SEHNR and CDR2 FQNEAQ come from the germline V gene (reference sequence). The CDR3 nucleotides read TGTGCCAGCCGGAGGGGGCCCCTGGAGACCCAGTACTTC. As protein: CASRRGPLETQYF.

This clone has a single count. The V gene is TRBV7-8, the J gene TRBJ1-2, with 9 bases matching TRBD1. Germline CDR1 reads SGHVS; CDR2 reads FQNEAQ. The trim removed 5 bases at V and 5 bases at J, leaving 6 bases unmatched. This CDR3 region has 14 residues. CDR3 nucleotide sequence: TGTGCCAGCAGCGGGGGGACAGGGAATTATGGCTACACCTTC. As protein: CASSGGTGNYGYTF. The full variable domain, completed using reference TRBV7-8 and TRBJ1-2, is GAGVSQSPRYKVAKRGQDVALRCDPISGHVSLFWYQQALGQGPEFLTYFQNEAQLDKSGLPSDRFFAERPEGSVSTLKIQRTQQEDSAVYLCASSGGTGNYGYTFGSGTRLTVV.

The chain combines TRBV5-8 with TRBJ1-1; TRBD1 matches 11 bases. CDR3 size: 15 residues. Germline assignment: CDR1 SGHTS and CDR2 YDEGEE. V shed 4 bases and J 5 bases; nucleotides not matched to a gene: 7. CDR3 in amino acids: CASSPRTGGKTEAFF. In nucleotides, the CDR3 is TGTGCCAGCAGCCCTAGGACAGGGGGCAAAACTGAAGCTTTCTTT.

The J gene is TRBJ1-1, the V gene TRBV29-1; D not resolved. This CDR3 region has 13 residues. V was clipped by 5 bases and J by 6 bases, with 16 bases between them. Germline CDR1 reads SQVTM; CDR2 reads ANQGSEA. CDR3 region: CSVRSHLLAEAFF. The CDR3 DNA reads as TGCAGCGTTCGGTCTCATCTGCTCGCTGAAGCTTTCTTT.

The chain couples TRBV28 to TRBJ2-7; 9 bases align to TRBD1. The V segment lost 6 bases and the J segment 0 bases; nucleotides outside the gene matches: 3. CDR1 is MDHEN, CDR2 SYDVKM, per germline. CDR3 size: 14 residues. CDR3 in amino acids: CASRDRGFSYEQYF. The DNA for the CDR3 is TGTGCCAGCAGGGACAGGGGATTCTCCTACGAGCAGTACTTC.

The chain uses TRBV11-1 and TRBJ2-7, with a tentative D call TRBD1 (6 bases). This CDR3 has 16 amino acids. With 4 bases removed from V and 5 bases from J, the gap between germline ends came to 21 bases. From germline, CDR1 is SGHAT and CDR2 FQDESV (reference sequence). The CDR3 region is CASSSRGKGSRDEQYF. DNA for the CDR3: TGTGCCAGCAGCTCCAGGGGTAAAGGCTCCCGGGACGAGCAGTACTTC.

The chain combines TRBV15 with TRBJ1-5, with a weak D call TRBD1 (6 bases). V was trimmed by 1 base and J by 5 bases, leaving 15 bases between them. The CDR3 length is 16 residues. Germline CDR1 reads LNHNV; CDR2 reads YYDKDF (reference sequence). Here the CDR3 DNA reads TGTGCCACCAGCAGAGCGGTGGGGGCCCTGGATCAGCCCCAGCATTTT. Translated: CATSRAVGALDQPQHF.

The DNA of the CDR3 is TGTGCCAGCAGCCCCCGGGACAGCCCCTACGAGCAGTACTTC. Translated: CASSPRDSPYEQYF. J is TRBJ2-7 and V is TRBV9; TRBD1 aligns across 7 bases. The CDR3 extends over 14 amino acids. Germline assignment: CDR1 SGDLS and CDR2 YYNGEE. V dropped 4 bases and J dropped 2; count of bases not matched to a gene: 6.